The clone carrying this T cell receptor beta chain has more than one count but fewer than ten. One end of the junction is discordant with germline, which a read error may explain. The data are from a study of cytomegalovirus exposure and HLA in healthy donors. Primers included in the PCR were 60 Vbeta and 13 Jbeta primers. Profiled with immunoSEQ multiplex PCR; TCRdb holds only in-frame clones, not every one. The profile shows some 130,000 clones, 70% to 85% of them singletons. The CDR3 loop spans 17 amino acids. CDR1 and CDR2 from the germline V gene are SEHNR and FQNEAQ (reference sequence). Each donor's status was that of a healthy bone marrow donor.

Sequences were obtained from PBMCs. The receptor was derived from a woman between 55 and 75 years old in good health and CMV-seropositive. The chain joins TRBV7-9 to TRBJ1-6; D might be TRBD1 (6 bases). The CDR3 DNA sequence: TGTCCCAGCCACTCCGTTGGGACGACAGGCTATAATTCACCCCTCCACTTT. Protein product: CPSHSVGTTGYNSPLHF.